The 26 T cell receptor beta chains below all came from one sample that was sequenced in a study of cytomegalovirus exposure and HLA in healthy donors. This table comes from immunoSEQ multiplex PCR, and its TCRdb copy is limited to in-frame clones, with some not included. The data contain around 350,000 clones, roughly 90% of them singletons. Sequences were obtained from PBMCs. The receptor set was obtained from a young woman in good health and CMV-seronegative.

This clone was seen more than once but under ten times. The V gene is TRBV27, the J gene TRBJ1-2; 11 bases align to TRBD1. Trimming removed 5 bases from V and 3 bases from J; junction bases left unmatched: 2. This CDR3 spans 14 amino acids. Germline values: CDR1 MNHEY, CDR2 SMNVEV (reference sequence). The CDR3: CASSGTGGYYGYTF. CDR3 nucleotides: TGTGCCAGCAGTGGGACAGGGGGGTACTATGGCTACACCTTC.

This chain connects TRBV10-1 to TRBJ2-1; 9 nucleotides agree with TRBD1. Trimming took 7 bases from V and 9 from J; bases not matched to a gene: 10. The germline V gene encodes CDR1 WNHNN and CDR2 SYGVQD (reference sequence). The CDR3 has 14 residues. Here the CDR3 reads CASIQPGQGAEQFF. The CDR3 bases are TGCGCCAGCATTCAGCCGGGACAGGGCGCTGAGCAGTTCTTC.

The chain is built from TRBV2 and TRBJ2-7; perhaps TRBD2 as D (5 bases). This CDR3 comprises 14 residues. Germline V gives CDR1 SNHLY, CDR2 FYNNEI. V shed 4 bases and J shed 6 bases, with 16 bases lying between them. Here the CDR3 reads CASSGGSPQSEQYF. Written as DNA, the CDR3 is TGTGCCAGCAGTGGAGGGTCCCCTCAGAGCGAGCAGTACTTC.

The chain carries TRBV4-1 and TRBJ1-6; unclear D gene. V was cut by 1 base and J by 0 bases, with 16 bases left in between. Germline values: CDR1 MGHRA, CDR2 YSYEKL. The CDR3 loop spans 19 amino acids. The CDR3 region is CASSQVAGDRSSYNSPLHF. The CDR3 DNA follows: TGCGCCAGCAGCCAAGTGGCCGGCGATCGGAGCTCCTATAATTCACCCCTCCACTTT.

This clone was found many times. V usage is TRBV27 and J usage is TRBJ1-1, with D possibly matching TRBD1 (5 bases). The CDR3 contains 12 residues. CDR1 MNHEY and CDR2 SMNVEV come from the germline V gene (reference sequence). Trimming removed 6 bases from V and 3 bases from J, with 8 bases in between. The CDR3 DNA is TGTGCCAGCAGCGGGGGTTACACTGAAGCTTTCTTT. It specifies CASSGGYTEAFF.

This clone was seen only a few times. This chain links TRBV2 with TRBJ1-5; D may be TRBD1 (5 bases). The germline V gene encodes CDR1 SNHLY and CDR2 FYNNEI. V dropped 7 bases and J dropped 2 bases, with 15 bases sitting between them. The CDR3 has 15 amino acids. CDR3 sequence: CASTGHPWGNQPQHF. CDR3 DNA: TGTGCCAGCACCGGACATCCCTGGGGCAATCAGCCCCAGCATTTT.

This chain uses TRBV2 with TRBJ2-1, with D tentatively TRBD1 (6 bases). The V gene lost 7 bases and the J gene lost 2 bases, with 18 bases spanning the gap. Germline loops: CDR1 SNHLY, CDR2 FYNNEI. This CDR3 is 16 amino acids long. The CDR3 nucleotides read TGTGCCAGCAACAGGGCGCGAGAGAATGCCTACAATGAGCAGTTCTTC. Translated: CASNRARENAYNEQFF.

DNA for the CDR3: TGTGCCAGCAGAACCGGGACAGGGCAAGATACGCAGTATTTT. Encoded protein: CASRTGTGQDTQYF. The chain links TRBV6-5 to TRBJ2-3; 9 nucleotides align to TRBD1. CDR3 length equals 14 residues. Trimming cost V 6 bases and J 5 bases; bases outside gene matches: 6. Germline lookup yields CDR1 MNHEY and CDR2 SVGAGI.

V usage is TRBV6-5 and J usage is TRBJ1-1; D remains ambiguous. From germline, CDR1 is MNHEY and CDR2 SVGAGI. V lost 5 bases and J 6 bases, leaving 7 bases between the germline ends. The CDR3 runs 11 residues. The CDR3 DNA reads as TGTGCCAGCAGTAGAGGCTCTGAAGCTTTCTTT. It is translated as CASSRGSEAFF.

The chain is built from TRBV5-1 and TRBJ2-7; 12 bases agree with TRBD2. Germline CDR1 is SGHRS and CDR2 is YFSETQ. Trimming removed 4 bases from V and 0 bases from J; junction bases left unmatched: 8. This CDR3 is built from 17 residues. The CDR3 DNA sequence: TGCGCCAGCAGCCGAGGGGCTAGCGGGGGGGGCTCCTACGAGCAGTACTTC. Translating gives CASSRGASGGGSYEQYF.

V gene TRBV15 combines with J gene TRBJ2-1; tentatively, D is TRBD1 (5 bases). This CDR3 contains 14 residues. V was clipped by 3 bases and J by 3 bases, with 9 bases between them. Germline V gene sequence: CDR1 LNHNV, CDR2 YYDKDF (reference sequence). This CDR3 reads CATSRIDSYNEQFF. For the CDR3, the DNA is TGTGCCACCAGCAGGATAGACAGCTACAATGAGCAGTTCTTC.

The DNA for the CDR3 is TGCGCCAGCAGCCCGCCAGATATTGGGACCCAGTACTTC. It encodes CASSPPDIGTQYF. The J gene is TRBJ2-5, the V gene TRBV4-1, with D unclear. The CDR3 contains 13 residues. Germline-derived CDR1 and CDR2 are MGHRA and YSYEKL. V gave up 4 bases and J gave up 7 bases, with 13 bases separating them.

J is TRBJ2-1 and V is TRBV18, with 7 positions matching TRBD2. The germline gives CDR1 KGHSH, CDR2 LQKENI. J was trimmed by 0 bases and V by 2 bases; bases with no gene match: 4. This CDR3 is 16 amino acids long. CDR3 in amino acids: CASSPIGGSSYNEQFF. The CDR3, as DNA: TGTGCCAGCTCACCAATAGGCGGGAGCTCCTACAATGAGCAGTTCTTC.

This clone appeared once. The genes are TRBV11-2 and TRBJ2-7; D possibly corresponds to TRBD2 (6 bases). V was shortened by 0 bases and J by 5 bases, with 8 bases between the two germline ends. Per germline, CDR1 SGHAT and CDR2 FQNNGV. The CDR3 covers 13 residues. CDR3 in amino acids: CASSLDRGNEQYF. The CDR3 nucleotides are TGTGCCAGCAGCTTAGATCGGGGGAACGAGCAGTACTTC.

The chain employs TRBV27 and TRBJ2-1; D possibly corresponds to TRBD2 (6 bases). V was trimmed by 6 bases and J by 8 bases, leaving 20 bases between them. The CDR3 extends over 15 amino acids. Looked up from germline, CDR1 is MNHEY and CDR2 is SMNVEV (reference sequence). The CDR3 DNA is TGTGCCAGCAGCCCCCTAGGGCTAGCGATTGATGAGCAGTTCTTC. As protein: CASSPLGLAIDEQFF.

The CDR3 coding sequence is TGTGCCAGCAGCCAGGATCTAGCCAAAAACATTCAGTACTTC. Protein product: CASSQDLAKNIQYF. The J gene is TRBJ2-4, the V gene TRBV9; D gene uncertain. The V gene's germline CDR1 is SGDLS and CDR2 YYNGEE. CDR3 length equals 14 residues. V was pared by 4 bases and J by 0 bases, with 8 bases between.

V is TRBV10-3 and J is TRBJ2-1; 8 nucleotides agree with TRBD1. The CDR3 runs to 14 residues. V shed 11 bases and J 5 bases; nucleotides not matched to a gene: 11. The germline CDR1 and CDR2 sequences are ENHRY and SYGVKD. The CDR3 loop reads CAASRGQEDNEQFF. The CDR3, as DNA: TGTGCCGCTTCGCGGGGACAGGAAGACAATGAGCAGTTCTTC.

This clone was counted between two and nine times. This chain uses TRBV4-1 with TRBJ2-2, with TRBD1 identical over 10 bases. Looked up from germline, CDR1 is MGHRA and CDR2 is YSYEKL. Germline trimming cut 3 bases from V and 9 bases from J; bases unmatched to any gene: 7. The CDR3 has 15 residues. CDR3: CASSQTRDRGRELFF. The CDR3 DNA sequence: TGCGCCAGCAGCCAGACCCGGGACAGGGGCCGGGAGCTGTTTTTT.

The CDR3 DNA follows: TGTGCCAGCAGTACAGGACAGGGGGATACCGGGGAGCTGTTTTTT. Residues: CASSTGQGDTGELFF. This chain uses TRBV27 with TRBJ2-2, with TRBD1 matching 10 bases. The CDR3 has 15 residues. The germline V gene encodes CDR1 MNHEY and CDR2 SMNVEV (reference sequence). V shed 5 bases, J shed 5 bases, and the junction held 5 bases outside the gene matches.

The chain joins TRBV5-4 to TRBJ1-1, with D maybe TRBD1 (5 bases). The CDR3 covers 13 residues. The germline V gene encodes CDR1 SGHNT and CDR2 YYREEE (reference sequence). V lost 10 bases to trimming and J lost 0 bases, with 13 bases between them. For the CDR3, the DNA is TGTGCCGCAAGGGGAAAATTGAACACTGAAGCTTTCTTT. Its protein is CAARGKLNTEAFF.

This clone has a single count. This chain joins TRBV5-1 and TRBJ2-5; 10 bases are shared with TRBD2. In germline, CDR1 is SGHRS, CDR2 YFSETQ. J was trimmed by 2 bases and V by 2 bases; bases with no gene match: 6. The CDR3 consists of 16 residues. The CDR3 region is CASSFTASGRQETQYF. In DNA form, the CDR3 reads TGCGCCAGCAGCTTTACCGCTAGCGGGAGACAAGAGACCCAGTACTTC.

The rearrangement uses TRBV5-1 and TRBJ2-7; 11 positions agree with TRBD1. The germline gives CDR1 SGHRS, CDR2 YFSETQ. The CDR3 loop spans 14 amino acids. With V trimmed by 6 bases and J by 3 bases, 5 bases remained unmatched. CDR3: CASNGQGADYEQYF. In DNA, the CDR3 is TGCGCCAGCAACGGACAGGGGGCAGACTACGAGCAGTACTTC.

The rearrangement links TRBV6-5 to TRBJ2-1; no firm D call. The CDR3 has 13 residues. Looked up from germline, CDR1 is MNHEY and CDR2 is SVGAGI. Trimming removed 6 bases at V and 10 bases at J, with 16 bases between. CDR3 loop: CASSRPGFGEQFF. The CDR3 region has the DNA TGTGCCAGCAGCCGGCCCGGGTTCGGGGAGCAGTTCTTC.

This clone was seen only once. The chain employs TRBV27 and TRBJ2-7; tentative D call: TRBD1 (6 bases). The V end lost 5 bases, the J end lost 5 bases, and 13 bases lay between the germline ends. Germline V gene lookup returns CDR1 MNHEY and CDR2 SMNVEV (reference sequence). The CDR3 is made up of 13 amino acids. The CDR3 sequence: CASSPTGYHEQYF. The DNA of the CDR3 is TGTGCCAGCAGTCCCACAGGGTACCACGAGCAGTACTTC.

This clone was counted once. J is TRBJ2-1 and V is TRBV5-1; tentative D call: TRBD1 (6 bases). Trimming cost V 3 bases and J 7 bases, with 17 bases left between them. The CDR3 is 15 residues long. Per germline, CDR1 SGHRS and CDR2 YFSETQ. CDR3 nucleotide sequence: TGCGCCAGCAGCTGGAGGACAGCCCATAGGAATGAGCAGTTCTTC. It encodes CASSWRTAHRNEQFF.

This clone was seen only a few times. CDR3 bases: TGTGCCAGCAGCCATGAACAGGGCCCCATATATTTT. Residues: CASSHEQGPIYF. V is TRBV7-9 and J is TRBJ1-3; tentative D call: TRBD1 (6 bases). CDR3 length: 12 residues. V lost 5 bases to trimming and J lost 11 bases, with 13 bases between them. Germline CDR1 reads SEHNR; CDR2 reads FQNEAQ (reference sequence).